This entry is about one T cell receptor beta chain. The antigen remains undetermined. This record belongs to a study of siplizumab effects on memory and regulatory T cells. Study results and caveats: For mappable alloreactive CD4+ clones, the mean Treg-derived fraction was around 64% with siplizumab and roughly 26% in controls. Naive T cells seemed more diverse than memory cells and seemed major alloresponse contributors. Proliferating Tregs' suppressive function in siplizumab cultures went unconfirmed.

The ends lost 4 bases at V and 12 bases at J; junction bases unmatched: 9. Germline CDR1 SGHNT, CDR2 YENEEA. The CDR3 is 13 amino acids. Using immunoSEQ multiplex PCR, the repertoire was profiled, and TCRdb retains in-frame clones only, with some absent. The sample shows fewer than 70,000 clones, approximately 89% of them seen only once. The V and J genes are TRBV11-3 and TRBJ2-1; 7 bases are shared with TRBD2. The sequenced material came from Tregs sorted from blood. The TCR originated in a human donor in good health. For the CDR3, the DNA is TGTGCCAGCAGCTGGGGGGAGGGCTCGTGGCAGTTCTTC. This sequence encodes CASSWGEGSWQFF.